This passage covers 25 T cell receptor beta chains from one sample sequenced in a study of blood T cell repertoires in COVID-19 (dated by TCRdb to 2018 to 2021). The library was produced with the immunoSEQ multiplex PCR assay. Not all clones reach the TCRdb copy of this immuneACCESS table, which keeps in-frame sequences only. Checked studies attribute under half of the gap to unresolved V genes and leave the rest unexplained. The sample yields hundreds of thousands of clones; 90% were counted once. The ten largest clonotypes hold approximately 1.5% of the sample. Specimen: PBMCs or T cells enriched from blood (not recorded which). These receptors were collected from a woman younger than 30 with acute COVID-19.

The chain carries TRBV6-1 and TRBJ2-5; 8 bases agree with TRBD2. J lost 5 bases, V lost 3 bases, and 8 bases had no gene match. CDR1 is MNHNS, CDR2 SASEGT, per germline. The CDR3 contains 15 residues. The CDR3 DNA follows: TGTGCCAGCAGTGAGTGGGGACTAGTTACCGAGACCCAGTACTTC. It is translated as CASSEWGLVTETQYF.

V gene TRBV10-3 combines with J gene TRBJ1-1; D may be TRBD1 (5 bases). CDR1 is ENHRY, CDR2 SYGVKD, per germline. V lost 6 bases and J lost 1, with 12 bases in between. CDR3 length: 14 residues. The CDR3 DNA is TGTGCCATCAGGACAGATCTACAGAACACTGAAGCTTTCTTT. This gives the protein CAIRTDLQNTEAFF.

The chain employs TRBV5-5 and TRBJ2-5; 7 bases map to TRBD1. J lost 5 bases, V lost 4 bases, and 8 bases had no gene match. Germline CDR1 and CDR2: SGHKS and YYEKEE (reference sequence). The CDR3 spans 14 residues. The CDR3: CASSRNRGAETQYF. For the CDR3, the DNA is TGTGCCAGCAGCCGGAACAGGGGAGCGGAGACCCAGTACTTC.

The chain uses TRBV7-9 and TRBJ2-2; possibly TRBD2 for D (5 bases). Germline assignment: CDR1 SEHNR and CDR2 FQNEAQ (reference sequence). The CDR3 contains 14 residues. V lost 8 bases to trimming and J lost 5 bases, with 15 bases between them. The CDR3 spells CASPGNLDTGELFF. DNA for the CDR3: TGTGCCAGCCCGGGAAACCTTGATACCGGGGAGCTGTTTTTT.

The genes are TRBV14 and TRBJ2-1; 7 bases fit TRBD2. The germline V gene has CDR1 SGHDN and CDR2 FVKESK. CDR3 length equals 16 residues. V gave up 0 bases and J gave up 6 bases; unmatched junction bases: 8. Here the CDR3 reads CASSQEWAGVPNEQFF. CDR3 DNA: TGTGCCAGCAGCCAAGAATGGGCGGGAGTGCCCAATGAGCAGTTCTTC.

This sequence joins TRBV7-8 and TRBJ1-1, with D perhaps matching TRBD1 (5 bases). CDR3 size: 13 residues. Trimming removed 5 bases from V and 11 bases from J, with 18 bases in between. Germline V gene sequence: CDR1 SGHVS, CDR2 FQNEAQ. The CDR3 reads CASSRSVQVGAFF. CDR3 bases: TGTGCCAGCAGCCGATCCGTACAGGTCGGGGCTTTCTTT.

The chain joins TRBV4-3 to TRBJ2-5; D is perhaps TRBD1 (5 bases). The CDR3 has 16 amino acids. V was shortened by 0 bases and J by 2 bases, with 13 bases between the two germline ends. From germline, CDR1 is LGHNA and CDR2 YSLEER. CDR3 protein: CASSQDPRQYQETQYF. In nucleotides, the CDR3 is TGCGCCAGCAGCCAAGATCCCCGACAGTATCAAGAGACCCAGTACTTC.

The genes are TRBV5-1 and TRBJ1-2, with D possibly being TRBD1 (5 bases). CDR3 size: 14 residues. Germline CDR1 reads SGHRS; CDR2 reads YFSETQ. V dropped 4 bases and J dropped 7 bases, with 17 bases sitting between them. The DNA for the CDR3 is TGCGCCAGCAGCCACGACGGGGGGAATCGTGGCTACACCTTC. It encodes CASSHDGGNRGYTF. The full variable domain, rest sourced from reference TRBV5-1 and TRBJ1-2, is KAGVTQTPRYLIKTRGQQVTLSCSPISGHRSVSWYQQTPGQGLQFLFEYFSETQRNKGNFPGRFSGRQFSNSRSEMNVSTLELGDSALYLCASSHDGGNRGYTFGSGTRLTVV.

This sequence joins TRBV29-1 and TRBJ2-1; TRBD2 aligns across 7 bases. The trim removed 7 bases at V and 4 bases at J, leaving 13 bases unmatched. This CDR3 contains 15 residues. Germline V lookup: CDR1 SQVTM, CDR2 ANQGSEA. The CDR3 here is CSADPGGSGYNEQFF. In DNA, the CDR3 is TGCAGCGCCGACCCCGGCGGGAGTGGGTACAATGAGCAGTTCTTC.

This CDR3 is CAISPTSGGTSSYEQYF. CDR3 bases: TGTGCCATCAGTCCGACTAGCGGGGGGACCAGCTCCTACGAGCAGTACTTC. This sequence joins TRBV10-3 and TRBJ2-7; 13 bases are shared with TRBD2. The germline CDR1 and CDR2 sequences are ENHRY and SYGVKD. This CDR3 is 17 amino acids long. The ends lost 5 bases at V and 0 bases at J; junction bases unmatched: 7.

CDR3 sequence reads: CAWRGDDRGKDSPLHF. The CDR3 bases are TGTGCCTGGAGGGGAGACGACAGGGGAAAGGATTCACCCCTCCACTTT. The genes are TRBV30 and TRBJ1-6; TRBD1 matches at 8 bases. Germline V lookup: CDR1 GTSNPN, CDR2 SVGIG (reference sequence). V lost 3 bases, J lost 8 bases, and 12 bases stayed unmatched. This CDR3 has 16 amino acids.

This sequence joins TRBV3-1 (or the pseudogene TRBV3-2) and TRBJ2-1, with a weak D call TRBD2 (6 bases). This CDR3 has 15 amino acids. In germline, CDR1 is LGHDT, CDR2 YNNKEL (reference sequence). V dropped 0 bases and J dropped 1 base, with 7 bases sitting between them. CDR3 amino acids: CASSQDSGSYNEQFF. CDR3 DNA sequence: TGTGCCAGCAGCCAAGATAGCGGATCCTACAATGAGCAGTTCTTC.

The CDR3 here is CATSGTDRSNQPQHF. CDR3 nucleotide sequence: TGTGCCACCAGTGGGACCGACAGAAGCAATCAGCCCCAGCATTTT. This sequence joins TRBV24-1 and TRBJ1-5; D perhaps matches TRBD1 (5 bases). There are 15 residues in the CDR3. V was trimmed by 5 bases and J by 1 base, leaving 11 bases between them. Germline CDR1 KGHDR, CDR2 SFDVKD.

The CDR3 nucleotides read TGTGCCAGCAGTGACGGACAGAACACTGAAGCTTTCTTT. Residues: CASSDGQNTEAFF. V gene TRBV6-6 combines with J gene TRBJ1-1; TRBD1 might be the D (5 bases). Trimming took 5 bases from V and 1 from J, leaving 8 bases between them. Per the germline V gene, CDR1 is MNHNY and CDR2 is SVGAGI (reference sequence). The CDR3 is made up of 13 amino acids.

The chain carries TRBV18 and TRBJ2-5, with D perhaps TRBD2 (5 bases). The CDR3 totals 13 residues. With 2 bases removed from V and 4 bases from J, the gap between germline ends came to 8 bases. CDR1 is KGHSH, CDR2 LQKENI, per germline. The CDR3 reads CASSPVRGETQYF. CDR3 sequence (DNA): TGTGCCAGCTCACCAGTACGGGGAGAGACCCAGTACTTC.

In nucleotides, the CDR3 is TGTGCCAGCAGCCAAGGAACAGGGGACGGGTCCTACGAGCAGTACTTC. Amino acids: CASSQGTGDGSYEQYF. This chain links TRBV4-2 with TRBJ2-7; 7 bases map to TRBD1. CDR3 length: 16 amino acids. CDR1 and CDR2 (germline): LGHNA, YNFKEQ. Trimming removed 1 base from V and 1 base from J; junction bases left unmatched: 7.

Here the CDR3 reads CASSKTHSGSEAFF. CDR3 sequence (DNA): TGTGCCAGCAGCAAGACCCACAGTGGAAGCGAAGCTTTCTTT. The chain has TRBV11-2 and TRBJ1-1; no firm D call. V lost 5 bases and J 8 bases, leaving 18 bases between the germline ends. Germline loops: CDR1 SGHAT, CDR2 FQNNGV. The CDR3 loop spans 14 amino acids.

The J gene is TRBJ2-3, the V gene TRBV4-1, with TRBD2 identical over 9 bases. The CDR3 consists of 19 residues. Germline lookup yields CDR1 MGHRA and CDR2 YSYEKL. V shed 1 base and J 0 bases; nucleotides not matched to a gene: 11. The CDR3 is CASSQGGGRARGSTDTQYF. The CDR3 DNA is TGCGCCAGCAGCCAAGGAGGCGGGAGGGCCCGAGGTAGCACAGATACGCAGTATTTT.

This chain connects TRBV4-1 to TRBJ2-7, with 9 bases aligning to TRBD1. The germline V gene has CDR1 MGHRA and CDR2 YSYEKL. This CDR3 spans 15 amino acids. V lost 0 bases and J lost 7; bases outside the gene matches: 7. The CDR3 nucleotides read TGCGCCAGCAGCCAAGATGAACAGGGGGCGAGGGAGCAGTACTTC. The encoded protein is CASSQDEQGAREQYF.

The chain employs TRBV28 and TRBJ1-4; D is undetermined. Trimming stripped 6 bases from V and 0 bases from J, with 8 bases between. CDR1 is MDHEN, CDR2 SYDVKM, per germline. The CDR3 runs 14 residues. CDR3 coding DNA: TGTGCCAGCAGCCTAATTGCAACTAATGAAAAACTGTTTTTT. Translating it yields CASSLIATNEKLFF.

The chain carries TRBV12-3 or TRBV12-4 and TRBJ2-1; perhaps TRBD2 as D (5 bases). Deletions cut 6 bases from V and 8 bases from J, with 8 bases between. The CDR3 contains 11 residues. The CDR3 region has the DNA TGTGCCAGCAGCACACTAGATGAGCAGTTCTTC. Translation: CASSTLDEQFF.

The chain recombines TRBV29-1 with TRBJ2-1, with 11 bases matching TRBD2. J lost 4 bases, V lost 6 bases, and 5 bases had no gene match. The CDR3 is 14 residues long. Germline V gene lookup returns CDR1 SQVTM and CDR2 ANQGSEA. The CDR3 nucleotides are TGCAGCGTCGATACTAGCGGGAGATACAATGAGCAGTTCTTC. Protein: CSVDTSGRYNEQFF.

This clone was seen just once. The rearrangement joins TRBV5-4 to TRBJ2-3; 14 nucleotides align to TRBD2. The germline gives CDR1 SGHNT, CDR2 YYREEE (reference sequence). CDR3 length equals 16 residues. V was pared by 4 bases and J by 4 bases, with 5 bases of the junction left unmatched. CDR3 loop: CASSTRLAGGSDTQYF. For the CDR3, the DNA is TGTGCCAGCAGCACAAGACTAGCGGGAGGGTCAGATACGCAGTATTTT.

V gene TRBV10-1 combines with J gene TRBJ1-6, with D tentatively TRBD1 (5 bases). Germline V gene lookup returns CDR1 WNHNN and CDR2 SYGVQD (reference sequence). The CDR3 totals 15 residues. The ends were cut back, 5 bases at V and 6 bases at J, with 14 bases in the middle. The CDR3 DNA reads TGCGCCAGCAGTATGGACGGGACTGGTAATTCACCCCTCCACTTT. Translating it yields CASSMDGTGNSPLHF.

This clone was seen a handful of times. This chain links TRBV9 with TRBJ2-5; D possibly corresponds to TRBD2 (7 bases). Germline values: CDR1 SGDLS, CDR2 YYNGEE. This CDR3 has 15 residues. The V gene lost 6 bases and the J gene lost 5 bases, with 20 bases spanning the gap. DNA for the CDR3: TGTGCCAGCACGGCCTCGGCCGGGGGGCAGGAGACCCAGTACTTC. This translates into CASTASAGGQETQYF.